One sample yielded the 24 T cell receptor beta chains listed below, sequenced in a study of cytomegalovirus exposure and HLA in healthy donors. 13 Jbeta primers and 60 Vbeta primers were used for the PCR. TCRdb's copy holds only in-frame clones and misses some; the assay was immunoSEQ multiplex PCR. In the table there are around 170,000 clones, around 79% of which are singletons. Sequences were obtained from PBMCs. These receptors all stem from a woman between 35 and 50 years old in good health and CMV-seronegative.

The V gene is TRBV6-1, the J gene TRBJ2-2, with unresolved D. Trimming took off 3 bases at V and 6 bases at J, with 11 bases between the two ends. Germline CDR1 is MNHNS and CDR2 is SASEGT. The CDR3 has 14 residues. DNA of the CDR3: TGTGCCAGCAGTGAGTTAAGTAGATCCGGGGAGCTGTTTTTT. As protein: CASSELSRSGELFF.

V is TRBV5-1 and J is TRBJ1-1; a weak D match, TRBD1 (6 bases). CDR1 SGHRS and CDR2 YFSETQ come from the germline V gene. CDR3 size: 15 residues. V was cut by 0 bases and J by 7 bases, with 16 bases left in between. The CDR3 sequence is CASSLGFGGLGEAFF. DNA for the CDR3: TGCGCCAGCAGCTTGGGGTTCGGGGGGCTGGGTGAAGCTTTCTTT.

The chain links TRBV5-4 to TRBJ2-7; the D gene is possibly TRBD1 (6 bases). Germline CDR1 is SGHNT and CDR2 is YYREEE (reference sequence). Trimming took off 1 base at V and 2 bases at J, with 10 bases between the two ends. The CDR3 loop spans 14 amino acids. CDR3 loop: CASSLQGRPYEQYF. Here the CDR3 DNA reads TGTGCCAGCAGCTTGCAGGGGCGCCCCTACGAGCAGTACTTC.

The chain joins TRBV29-1 to TRBJ2-1, with D maybe TRBD2 (5 bases). The CDR3 covers 17 residues. The germline V and J ends were trimmed by 6 bases and 2 bases, with 23 bases remaining between them. Germline CDR1 is SQVTM and CDR2 is ANQGSEA. The CDR3 here is CSVQRGSEVFPYNEQFF. As DNA, the CDR3 is TGCAGCGTCCAACGAGGGAGCGAGGTCTTCCCCTACAATGAGCAGTTCTTC.

This chain links TRBV29-1 with TRBJ1-5; D is perhaps TRBD1 (6 bases). From germline, CDR1 is SQVTM and CDR2 ANQGSEA. V lost 4 bases to trimming and J lost 15 bases, with 16 bases between them. The CDR3 length is 11 residues. CDR3 in amino acids: CSVVQGGGLHF. Written as DNA, the CDR3 is TGCAGCGTTGTCCAGGGAGGGGGTCTGCATTTT.

The chain has TRBV5-1 and TRBJ1-1, with D maybe TRBD1 (6 bases). Germline V gives CDR1 SGHRS, CDR2 YFSETQ. Deletions cut 4 bases from V and 4 bases from J, with 26 bases between. The CDR3 consists of 18 residues. The CDR3 loop is CASSPRNHTGRGTTEAFF. In DNA form, the CDR3 reads TGCGCCAGCAGCCCGCGTAACCATACAGGGAGGGGTACCACTGAAGCTTTCTTT.

The gene calls are TRBV13 and TRBJ2-1; maybe TRBD1 (5 bases). CDR1 PRHDT and CDR2 FYEKMQ come from the germline V gene (reference sequence). This CDR3 region has 16 residues. V was pared by 4 bases and J by 0 bases, with 13 bases between. CDR3 in DNA: TGTGCCAGCAGCTCGACGTATCAGGGCTCCTACAATGAGCAGTTCTTC. It specifies CASSSTYQGSYNEQFF.

The genes are TRBV2 and TRBJ1-2; D gene ambiguous. Trimming pared 3 bases from V and 7 bases from J, leaving 12 bases between. Germline V gene sequence: CDR1 SNHLY, CDR2 FYNNEI. CDR3 length: 13 amino acids. The CDR3: CASSEAASAGYTF. In DNA form, the CDR3 reads TGTGCCAGCAGTGAGGCGGCTTCCGCTGGCTACACCTTC.

The rearrangement joins TRBV7-9 to TRBJ2-7, with 9 nucleotides matching TRBD1. The CDR3 is 15 residues long. J gave up 2 bases and V 5 bases, and 7 bases lay outside the gene matches. Germline V gene lookup returns CDR1 SEHNR and CDR2 FQNEAQ (reference sequence). The DNA for the CDR3 is TGTGCCAGCAGCAGACCGGGACAGGGTACCTACGAGCAGTACTTC. Its protein product is CASSRPGQGTYEQYF.

The rearrangement joins TRBV5-1 to TRBJ2-5, with 9 bases that match TRBD1. The CDR3 has 17 residues. Trimming removed 0 bases from V and 5 bases from J; junction bases left unmatched: 11. Germline values: CDR1 SGHRS, CDR2 YFSETQ. CDR3 region: CASSLGATTGGAETQYF. For the CDR3, the DNA is TGCGCCAGCAGCTTGGGGGCCACTACAGGGGGCGCGGAGACCCAGTACTTC.

The J gene is TRBJ2-7, the V gene TRBV19, with D possibly being TRBD2 (6 bases). V dropped 0 bases and J dropped 2 bases, with 17 bases sitting between them. CDR1 is LNHDA, CDR2 SQIVND, per germline (reference sequence). This CDR3 contains 17 residues. The CDR3 bases are TGTGCCAGTAGTATAGATCTTATGGCAGGGAGGACCTACGAGCAGTACTTC. Translated: CASSIDLMAGRTYEQYF.

The chain joins TRBV5-1 to TRBJ2-3; 9 bases map to TRBD2. With 3 bases clipped from V and 0 bases from J, the junction kept 5 bases outside the gene matches. This CDR3 spans 16 amino acids. Germline V gene sequence: CDR1 SGHRS, CDR2 YFSETQ. The CDR3 loop reads CASSSTTSGSTDTQYF. The CDR3 coding sequence is TGCGCCAGCAGCTCAACGACTAGCGGTAGCACAGATACGCAGTATTTT.

The chain employs TRBV5-1 and TRBJ2-5; 7 bases line up with TRBD1. CDR1 and CDR2 (germline): SGHRS, YFSETQ. The length of the CDR3 is 16 residues. V lost 3 bases, J lost 5 bases, and 13 bases stayed unmatched. In nucleotides, the CDR3 is TGCGCCAGCAGCTCAAAGGGACAGAATAACGGGGAGACCCAGTACTTC. It codes for CASSSKGQNNGETQYF.

The rearrangement uses TRBV30 and TRBJ1-1; D is possibly TRBD1 (6 bases). The CDR3 covers 13 residues. Trimming took 3 bases from V and 9 from J, leaving 17 bases between them. Per the germline V gene, CDR1 is GTSNPN and CDR2 is SVGIG (reference sequence). CDR3 region: CAWRWAGAVKAFF. The CDR3 DNA reads as TGTGCCTGGAGATGGGCGGGGGCCGTGAAAGCTTTCTTT.

This clone was seen once. The genes are TRBV10-1 and TRBJ1-1; 10 bases map to TRBD1. The CDR3 is 15 amino acids. The germline CDR1 and CDR2 sequences are WNHNN and SYGVQD (reference sequence). Trimming took 6 bases from V and 11 from J; bases not matched to a gene: 15. The CDR3 DNA follows: TGCGCCAGCAGCGAATCGACAGGGGGCTTAACATACGCTTTCTTT. Amino acid sequence: CASSESTGGLTYAFF.

CDR3 loop: CASSIKRGVTDTQYF. Here the CDR3 DNA reads TGTGCCAGTAGTATCAAGCGGGGGGTCACAGATACGCAGTATTTT. The chain employs TRBV19 and TRBJ2-3, with 9 bases that match TRBD2. Germline V lookup: CDR1 LNHDA, CDR2 SQIVND (reference sequence). V shed 3 bases, J shed 2 bases, and the junction held 3 bases outside the gene matches. The CDR3 spans 15 residues.

V gene TRBV30 combines with J gene TRBJ1-6, with TRBD1 as a possible D gene (6 bases). Germline V gene sequence: CDR1 GTSNPN, CDR2 SVGIG (reference sequence). The CDR3 covers 12 residues. V lost 8 bases, J lost 9 bases, and 14 bases lay in between. CDR3: CALGARGSPLHF. CDR3 sequence (DNA): TGTGCCCTGGGGGCCAGGGGTTCACCCCTCCACTTT.

The rearrangement links TRBV28 to TRBJ1-2, with TRBD1 as a possible D gene (5 bases). This CDR3 region has 13 residues. The germline V and J ends were trimmed by 5 bases and 8 bases, with 15 bases remaining between them. Germline CDR1 is MDHEN and CDR2 is SYDVKM. The CDR3 here is CASSQGFNRGYTF. DNA for the CDR3: TGTGCCAGCAGTCAGGGTTTCAACAGGGGCTACACCTTC.

This rearrangement joins TRBV6-1 to TRBJ1-4; unclear D gene. Per germline, CDR1 MNHNS and CDR2 SASEGT. The CDR3 length is 14 residues. V shed 1 base and J shed 7 bases, with 10 bases lying between them. The CDR3 bases are TGTGCCAGCAGTGAAGTACTCTTCGGTGAAAAACTGTTTTTT. Residues: CASSEVLFGEKLFF.

The gene calls are TRBV6-5 and TRBJ2-5; maybe TRBD1 (6 bases). Germline CDR1 is MNHEY and CDR2 is SVGAGI. V lost 0 bases and J 2 bases, leaving 10 bases between the germline ends. The CDR3 contains 15 residues. The DNA for the CDR3 is TGTGCCAGCAGTTACTCTCCGGACAGACAAGAGACCCAGTACTTC. This gives the protein CASSYSPDRQETQYF.

The rearrangement joins TRBV6-1 to TRBJ1-1; 7 bases are shared with TRBD1. The germline V gene encodes CDR1 MNHNS and CDR2 SASEGT. The V gene end was trimmed by 6 bases and the J gene end by 6 bases; junction bases not matched to a gene: 10. This CDR3 is built from 14 residues. Written as DNA, the CDR3 is TGTGCCAGCAGCCTAGGGGGCGAGGTCTCTGAAGCTTTCTTT. Translating gives CASSLGGEVSEAFF.

J is TRBJ2-2 and V is TRBV28, with 10 bases matching TRBD1. Germline CDR1 reads MDHEN; CDR2 reads SYDVKM. Germline trimming cut 5 bases from V and 5 bases from J; bases unmatched to any gene: 5. CDR3 length: 15 residues. The CDR3 nucleotides read TGTGCCAGCAGTCAGACAGGGGGCAGGACCGGGGAGCTGTTTTTT. Translating gives CASSQTGGRTGELFF.

In this sample, this clone turned up once. The V and J genes are TRBV12-5 and TRBJ1-1; 10 nucleotides line up with TRBD1. Germline V gives CDR1 LGHNT, CDR2 FRNRAP. Trimming took 1 base from V and 9 from J; bases not matched to a gene: 8. The CDR3 loop spans 15 amino acids. The CDR3 spells CASGLAGTGDCKAFF. CDR3 coding DNA: TGTGCTAGTGGTTTGGCCGGGACAGGGGATTGTAAAGCTTTCTTT.

V and J are TRBV28 and TRBJ1-1; D unresolved. This CDR3 has 11 amino acids. Germline CDR1 MDHEN, CDR2 SYDVKM. V was clipped by 10 bases and J by 6 bases, with 12 bases between them. The CDR3 here is CATRGRPEAFF. The CDR3 DNA is TGTGCCACCCGAGGAAGGCCTGAAGCTTTCTTT.